These T cell receptor beta chains were read from a single sample in a study of control samples from healthy donors and cancer patients. Repertoires were generated with immunoSEQ multiplex PCR, while TCRdb's copy carries only in-frame clones and drops some. The table has around 94,000 clones, 85% to 90% seen once. Input material: blood. The receptor source for this set is a woman in her fifties or sixties in good health. Both conserved end residues are part of each CDR3. A D gene is named only where the DNA matches it firmly. Clone size is given for some rows only: seen once, a few or many times, or a class if the clone is expanded.

19 NA TRBJ2-2 NA TRBV5-1 CASSPGTTPPPPNTGELFF TGCGCCAGCAGCCCCGGAACGACACCGCCGCCTCCGAACACCGGGGAGCTGTTTTTT
16 TRBD2 TRBJ2-3 NA TRBV2 CASSRISGRGADTQYF TGTGCCAGCAGTCGCATTAGCGGGAGAGGAGCAGATACGCAGTATTTT
10 NA TRBJ1-2 NA TRBV6-5 CASRELGYTF TGTGCCAGCAGGGAGTTGGGCTACACCTTC
15 TRBD2 TRBJ2-7 NA TRBV6-2/TRBV6-3 CASSYDSGRSYEQYF TGTGCCAGCAGTTACGATAGCGGGAGATCCTACGAGCAGTACTTC
13 NA TRBJ1-5 NA TRBV29-1 CSTQAGADQPQHF TGCAGCACCCAGGCAGGGGCGGATCAGCCCCAGCATTTT
16 NA TRBJ2-3 NA TRBV19 CASRLMHGSETDTQYF TGTGCCAGCCGGTTAATGCACGGGTCGGAAACAGATACGCAGTATTTT
15 TRBD2 TRBJ2-3 NA TRBV7-2 CASSPGLALTDTQYF TGTGCCAGCAGCCCGGGACTAGCGCTCACAGATACGCAGTATTTT
13 NA TRBJ1-5 once TRBV28 CASREGVNQPQHF TGTGCCAGCAGGGAAGGCGTTAATCAGCCCCAGCATTTT
14 NA TRBJ1-2 NA TRBV24-1 CATSDGGTNYGYTF TGTGCCACCAGTGATGGAGGGACAAACTATGGCTACACCTTC
13 TRBD1 TRBJ1-1 NA TRBV5-1 CASARGSDTEAFF TGCGCCAGCGCCAGGGGGTCGGACACTGAAGCTTTCTTT
15 NA TRBJ1-1 NA TRBV4-1 CASSQDWGPLTEAFF TGCGCCAGCAGCCAAGATTGGGGTCCTCTAACTGAAGCTTTCTTT
11 NA TRBJ1-6 NA TRBV25-1 CASSESEHAHF TGTGCCAGCAGTGAATCGGAACACGCTCACTTT
14 NA TRBJ2-2 NA TRBV19 CASSMGLGTGELFF TGTGCCAGTAGTATGGGGCTAGGGACCGGGGAGCTGTTTTTT
16 TRBD1 TRBJ1-4 NA TRBV4-1 CASSQDLQGAGEKLFF TGCGCCAGCAGCCAAGACCTACAGGGGGCGGGGGAAAAACTGTTTTTT
15 NA TRBJ1-3 NA TRBV7-3 CASSLFSGAGNTIYF TGTGCCAGCAGCTTATTTTCAGGGGCTGGAAACACCATATATTTT
13 NA TRBJ1-1 NA TRBV29-1 CSVGRDQNTEAFF TGCAGCGTTGGCCGGGACCAGAACACTGAAGCTTTCTTT
13 NA TRBJ1-1 NA TRBV7-6 CASSLVGGGEAFF TGTGCCAGCAGCTTAGTGGGGGGAGGTGAAGCTTTCTTT
15 TRBD1 TRBJ1-3 NA TRBV9 CASSAQGVVGNTIYF TGTGCCAGCAGCGCCCAGGGGGTGGTAGGAAACACCATATATTTT
14 NA TRBJ2-1 NA TRBV7-9 CASSLTISRNEQFF TGTGCCAGCAGCTTAACGATTAGCCGTAATGAGCAGTTCTTC
15 TRBD1 TRBJ2-5 once TRBV4-3 CASSQGGRGLETQYF TGCGCCAGCAGCCAAGGCGGCAGGGGGCTAGAGACCCAGTACTTC
13 TRBD1 TRBJ2-2 once TRBV19 CAGGTGTAGELFF TGTGCCGGGGGGACAGGGACGGCCGGGGAGCTGTTTTTT
15 NA TRBJ2-1 NA TRBV7-8 CASSLSGGDYNEQFF TGTGCCAGCAGCCTCTCGGGGGGCGACTACAATGAGCAGTTCTTC
11 NA TRBJ2-7 NA TRBV6-2/TRBV6-3 CASSRAEEQYF TGTGCCAGCAGCCGCGCAGAGGAGCAGTACTTC
12 TRBD2 TRBJ2-3 NA TRBV6-2/TRBV6-3 CASSTSADTQYF TGTGCCAGCAGTACTAGCGCAGATACGCAGTATTTT
15 NA TRBJ1-2 NA TRBV13 CASSAYYGTTYGYTF TGTGCCAGCAGCGCGTACTATGGGACAACCTATGGCTACACCTTC
16 TRBD1 TRBJ1-6 NA TRBV5-6 CASSFGQGASNSPLHF TGTGCCAGCAGCTTCGGGCAGGGGGCTTCTAATTCACCCCTCCACTTT
17 NA TRBJ1-2 once TRBV4-2 CASSLKGGAGVNYGYTF TGTGCCAGCAGCCTTAAGGGGGGGGCAGGCGTGAACTATGGCTACACCTTC
17 TRBD1 TRBJ2-3 NA TRBV9 CASSRRTGGAWTDTQYF TGTGCCAGCAGCAGAAGGACAGGGGGCGCATGGACAGATACGCAGTATTTT
13 NA TRBJ1-2 NA TRBV3-1/TRBV3-2 CASSPDGSYGYTF TGTGCCAGCAGCCCCGACGGGAGCTATGGCTACACCTTC
16 TRBD2 TRBJ2-5 NA TRBV7-9 CASSQGLAGGQETQYF TGTGCCAGCAGCCAAGGACTAGCGGGGGGGCAAGAGACCCAGTACTTC